These 18 T cell receptor beta chains originate from one sample sequenced in a study of cytomegalovirus exposure and HLA in healthy donors. In the PCR, 60 Vbeta and 13 Jbeta primers were used. Sequenced by immunoSEQ multiplex PCR; TCRdb stores in-frame clones only, minus some. Here the sample spans more than 140,000 clones, about 80% being singletons. Sequenced input: PBMCs. The receptors derive from a male donor in good health and CMV-seronegative.

V and J are TRBV19 and TRBJ1-2; the D gene is possibly TRBD1 (6 bases). Germline values: CDR1 LNHDA, CDR2 SQIVND (reference sequence). V lost 5 bases to trimming and J lost 5 bases, with 15 bases between them. The CDR3 contains 14 residues. The CDR3 spells CASSVGGAAYGYTF. The CDR3 nucleotides are TGTGCCAGTAGTGTGGGGGGGGCCGCGTATGGCTACACCTTC.

CDR3 DNA: TGTGCCAGCAGCCTGAGAGGACAGGGGGTTTGCGGCTACACCTTC. This sequence encodes CASSLRGQGVCGYTF. The chain is built from TRBV7-2 and TRBJ1-2; 10 bases match TRBD1. The CDR3 is 15 amino acids. CDR1 is SGHTA, CDR2 FQGNSA, per germline. V dropped 5 bases and J dropped 8; count of bases not matched to a gene: 11.

This clone was observed a few times. The genes are TRBV7-2 and TRBJ1-5; D is unclear. The CDR3 extends over 13 amino acids. From germline, CDR1 is SGHTA and CDR2 FQGNSA. The V end lost 0 bases, the J end lost 7 bases, and 7 bases lay between the germline ends. The CDR3 is CASSLATGQPQHF. CDR3 in DNA: TGTGCCAGCAGCTTAGCGACGGGGCAGCCCCAGCATTTT.

The gene calls are TRBV4-3 and TRBJ2-1; D unclear. The V gene's germline CDR1 is LGHNA and CDR2 YSLEER. The CDR3 covers 19 residues. V was shortened by 4 bases and J by 0 bases, with 22 bases between the two germline ends. The CDR3 nucleotides are TGCGCCAGCAGCCCGAACCCCCCAATTCCTACGAGCTCCTACAATGAGCAGTTCTTC. Amino acid sequence: CASSPNPPIPTSSYNEQFF.

CDR3 protein: CASSPGQPVSEQYF. The CDR3 DNA is TGTGCCAGCAGCCCGGGACAGCCGGTCAGTGAGCAGTACTTC. V usage is TRBV5-6 and J usage is TRBJ2-7; TRBD1 matches at 7 bases. The CDR3 runs 14 residues. Germline CDR1 reads SGHDT; CDR2 reads YYEEEE. With 4 bases clipped from V and 7 bases from J, the junction kept 11 bases outside the gene matches.

This clone was counted between two and nine times. This chain uses TRBV7-9 with TRBJ1-2; 8 positions agree with TRBD1. This CDR3 comprises 15 residues. J was trimmed by 4 bases and V by 5 bases; bases with no gene match: 9. Germline-derived CDR1 and CDR2 are SEHNR and FQNEAQ (reference sequence). CDR3 residues: CASSNWDRSGYGYTF. DNA of the CDR3: TGTGCCAGCAGCAACTGGGACAGGAGCGGCTATGGCTACACCTTC. Together with reference TRBV7-9 and TRBJ1-2, the CDR3 gives the full variable domain: DTGVSQNPRHKITKRGQNVTFRCDPISEHNRLYWYRQTLGQGPEFLTYFQNEAQLEKSRLLSDRFSAERPKGSFSTLEIQRTEQGDSAMYLCASSNWDRSGYGYTFGSGTRLTVV.

The V and J genes are TRBV10-3 and TRBJ1-4; D uncertain. Germline V gene sequence: CDR1 ENHRY, CDR2 SYGVKD. The CDR3 length is 16 residues. V lost 0 bases to trimming and J lost 0 bases, with 8 bases between them. The CDR3 bases are TGTGCCATCAGTGAGTCGAGGATATCAACTAATGAAAAACTGTTTTTT. It translates to CAISESRISTNEKLFF.

This chain connects TRBV2 to TRBJ1-5; D might be TRBD1 (6 bases). Trimming took off 3 bases at V and 5 bases at J, with 11 bases between the two ends. This CDR3 has 14 amino acids. CDR1 and CDR2 from the germline V gene are SNHLY and FYNNEI. The CDR3 loop reads CASSEPGGHQPQHF. Here the CDR3 DNA reads TGTGCCAGCAGTGAGCCGGGGGGGCATCAGCCCCAGCATTTT.

About this clone itself: The sample contains more than one DNA sequence encoding this CDR3. DNA of the CDR3: TGTGCCAGCAGCTCGGACAGGGGTCGCTCTGGAAACACCATATATTTT. Encoded protein: CASSSDRGRSGNTIYF. The V gene is TRBV5-6, the J gene TRBJ1-3; 9 positions agree with TRBD1. The V and J ends lost 3 bases and 0 bases, in that order; junction bases with no gene match: 4. The CDR3 is made up of 16 amino acids. Germline lookup yields CDR1 SGHDT and CDR2 YYEEEE.

The CDR3: CASSHRTGLKGSGYTF. The CDR3 DNA is TGTGCCAGCAGCCATCGGACAGGGCTCAAAGGGAGCGGCTACACCTTC. V gene TRBV14 combines with J gene TRBJ1-2; 8 bases match TRBD1. Unmatched junction bases numbered 14, after V lost 3 bases and J lost 8 bases. This CDR3 region has 16 residues. Germline V gene sequence: CDR1 SGHDN, CDR2 FVKESK.

The V gene is TRBV27, the J gene TRBJ1-3; possibly TRBD1 for D (6 bases). Germline CDR1 MNHEY, CDR2 SMNVEV (reference sequence). The V gene lost 2 bases and the J gene lost 0 bases, with 11 bases spanning the gap. The CDR3 is made up of 16 amino acids. The CDR3 DNA follows: TGTGCCAGCAGTTTAAAGGGACACTTCTCTGGAAACACCATATATTTT. It yields the protein CASSLKGHFSGNTIYF.

This clone has a handful of counts. V and J are TRBV5-1 and TRBJ2-1, with D possibly TRBD2 on 6 matching bases. Trimming took 1 base from V and 4 from J, leaving 9 bases between them. CDR1 and CDR2 from the germline V gene are SGHRS and YFSETQ. CDR3 length: 14 residues. The CDR3 sequence: CASSLREWYNEQFF. Written as DNA, the CDR3 is TGCGCCAGCAGCTTGCGGGAGTGGTACAATGAGCAGTTCTTC.

V usage is TRBV7-9 and J usage is TRBJ1-1; 8 nucleotides match TRBD1. From germline, CDR1 is SEHNR and CDR2 FQNEAQ (reference sequence). This CDR3 is built from 15 residues. J was trimmed by 3 bases and V by 5 bases; bases with no gene match: 8. The CDR3 reads CASSPRTGRDTEAFF. CDR3 in DNA: TGTGCCAGCAGCCCTCGGACAGGGAGAGACACTGAAGCTTTCTTT. Together with reference TRBV7-9 and TRBJ1-1, the CDR3 gives the full variable domain: DTGVSQNPRHKITKRGQNVTFRCDPISEHNRLYWYRQTLGQGPEFLTYFQNEAQLEKSRLLSDRFSAERPKGSFSTLEIQRTEQGDSAMYLCASSPRTGRDTEAFFGQGTRLTVV.

This clone was found a few times. The chain links TRBV4-3 to TRBJ1-4; D unclear. The germline CDR1 and CDR2 sequences are LGHNA and YSLEER. The CDR3 loop spans 15 amino acids. The germline V and J ends were trimmed by 0 bases and 4 bases, with 9 bases remaining between them. The CDR3 DNA reads TGCGCCAGCAGCCAAGATTTACTGGTTAATGAAAAACTGTTTTTT. It translates to CASSQDLLVNEKLFF.

V usage is TRBV9 and J usage is TRBJ2-1; a weak D match, TRBD1 (7 bases). Germline lookup yields CDR1 SGDLS and CDR2 YYNGEE. Between the trimmed V and J ends, which lost 3 bases and 7 bases, there was a span of 14 bases. The CDR3 sequence is 14 residues long. This CDR3 reads CASSGHQGGNEQFF. CDR3 coding DNA: TGTGCCAGCAGCGGGCACCAGGGGGGTAATGAGCAGTTCTTC.

The chain joins TRBV5-6 to TRBJ2-5; TRBD2 aligns across 14 bases. Germline V gives CDR1 SGHDT, CDR2 YYEEEE. The CDR3 contains 19 residues. Germline trimming cut 2 bases from V and 4 bases from J; bases unmatched to any gene: 13. Here the CDR3 reads CASSLKRLAGGLLGETQYF. CDR3 sequence (DNA): TGTGCCAGCAGCTTAAAAAGACTAGCGGGAGGGCTGTTGGGAGAGACCCAGTACTTC.

V usage is TRBV7-2 and J usage is TRBJ2-1; 8 nucleotides match TRBD2. The germline CDR1 and CDR2 sequences are SGHTA and FQGNSA. Trimming took 4 bases from V and 1 from J; bases not matched to a gene: 6. The CDR3 consists of 16 residues. The CDR3 here is CASSWLAGISYNEQFF. As DNA, the CDR3 is TGTGCCAGCAGCTGGCTAGCGGGCATATCCTACAATGAGCAGTTCTTC.

The chain uses TRBV7-9 and TRBJ2-5, with D uncertain. This CDR3 is 11 amino acids long. V gave up 5 bases and J gave up 7 bases, with 8 bases separating them. The germline V gene encodes CDR1 SEHNR and CDR2 FQNEAQ (reference sequence). CDR3 amino acids: CASSVTGTQYF. DNA for the CDR3: TGTGCCAGCAGCGTTACGGGGACCCAGTACTTC.